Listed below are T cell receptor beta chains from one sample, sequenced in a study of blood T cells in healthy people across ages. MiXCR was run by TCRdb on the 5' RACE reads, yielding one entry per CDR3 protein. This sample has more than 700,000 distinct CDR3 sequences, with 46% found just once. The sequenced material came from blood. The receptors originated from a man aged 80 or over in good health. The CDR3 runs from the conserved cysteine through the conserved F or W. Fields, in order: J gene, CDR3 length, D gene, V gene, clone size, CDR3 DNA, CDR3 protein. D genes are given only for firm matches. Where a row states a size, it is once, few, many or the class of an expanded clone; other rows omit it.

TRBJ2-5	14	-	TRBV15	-	TGTGCCACCAGCAGAGATTCCTACACGGAGACCCAGTACTTC	CATSRDSYTETQYF
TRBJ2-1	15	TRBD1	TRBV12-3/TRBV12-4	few	TGTGCCAGCAGGCCTGGACAGGGGTTATACAATGAGCAGTTCTTC	CASRPGQGLYNEQFF
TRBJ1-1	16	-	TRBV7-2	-	TGTGCCAGCAGCTTGGGTTACCGCCTTCGAGGCACTGAAGCTTTCTTT	CASSLGYRLRGTEAFF
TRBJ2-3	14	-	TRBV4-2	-	TGTGCCAGCCGTCCCGACTTTTCTTGGGATACGCAGTATTTT	CASRPDFSWDTQYF
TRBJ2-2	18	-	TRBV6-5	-	TGTGCCAGCAGTTACTTAAACACGGGCACAGCGAACACCGGGGAGCTGTTTTTT	CASSYLNTGTANTGELFF
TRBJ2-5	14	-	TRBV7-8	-	TGTGCCAGCAGCTCCGGGGGTATGCAAGAGACCCAGTACTTC	CASSSGGMQETQYF
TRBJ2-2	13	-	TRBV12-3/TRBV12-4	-	TGTGCCAGCAGTTTATATGGAGACGGGGAGCTGTTTTTT	CASSLYGDGELFF
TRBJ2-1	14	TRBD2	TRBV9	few	TGTGCCAGCAGCGGTCTAGCGGATATTGATGAGCAGTTCTTC	CASSGLADIDEQFF
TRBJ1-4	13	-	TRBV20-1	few	TGCAGTGCTAGGGGTTGGCCTGGTGAAAAACTGTTTTTT	CSARGWPGEKLFF
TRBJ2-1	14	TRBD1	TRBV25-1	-	TGTGCCAGCAGCGGACAGGGGCCCGACAATGAGCAGTTCTTC	CASSGQGPDNEQFF
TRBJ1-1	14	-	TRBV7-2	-	TGTGCCAGCAGTTCTGCCAAGGTGCACACTGAAGCTTTCTTT	CASSSAKVHTEAFF
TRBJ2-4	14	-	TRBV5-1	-	TGCGCCAGCAGCTCGGCAGAAGCCTGGGACATTCAGTACTTC	CASSSAEAWDIQYF
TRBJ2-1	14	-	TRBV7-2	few	TGTGCCAGCAGCTTAGCGGGCTACTTGAATGAGCAGTTCTTC	CASSLAGYLNEQFF
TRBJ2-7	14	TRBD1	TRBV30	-	TGTGCCTGGAGTGTACGCCGCTGGGACAGCGAGCAGTACTTC	CAWSVRRWDSEQYF
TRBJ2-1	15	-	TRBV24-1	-	TGTGCCACCAGTGATATCGGGCTCTCCTACAATGAGCAGTTCTTC	CATSDIGLSYNEQFF
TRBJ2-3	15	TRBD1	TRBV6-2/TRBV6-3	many	TGTGCCAGCACCTTAAGACAGGGGGCCACAGATACGCAGTATTTT	CASTLRQGATDTQYF
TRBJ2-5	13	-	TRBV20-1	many	TGCAGTGCTGTCAGGGGGAGGTTGGAGACCCAGTACTTC	CSAVRGRLETQYF
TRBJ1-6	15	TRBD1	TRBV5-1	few	TGCGCCAGCAGCTTGGCCGACAGGGTTGATTCACCCCTCCACTTT	CASSLADRVDSPLHF
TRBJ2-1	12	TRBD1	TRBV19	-	TGTGCCAGTAGTCCAGGGGGCTATGAGCAGTTCTTC	CASSPGGYEQFF
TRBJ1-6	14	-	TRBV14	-	TGTGCCAGCAGCCAAGGGCAGTATAATTCACCCCTCCACTTT	CASSQGQYNSPLHF
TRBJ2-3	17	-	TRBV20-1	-	TGCAGTGCTAGACCATTCCCGGACGGTGGGGTTACAGATACGCAGTATTTT	CSARPFPDGGVTDTQYF
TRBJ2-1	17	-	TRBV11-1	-	TGTGCCAGCAGCTTGGATAGGACTATGGGCTCCTACAATGAGCAGTTCTTC	CASSLDRTMGSYNEQFF
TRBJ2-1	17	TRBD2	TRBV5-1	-	TGCGCCAGCAGCTTGGGTCTCGCGGGAGGGCCAATCTATGAGCAGTTCTTC	CASSLGLAGGPIYEQFF
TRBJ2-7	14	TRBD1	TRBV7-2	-	TGTGCCAGCAGGGCAGGGACAGCCTCCTACGAGCAGTACTTC	CASRAGTASYEQYF
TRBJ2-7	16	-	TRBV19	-	TGTGCCAGTAGTCCCCTTTCCGGGACGGGGTCCTACGAGCAGTACTTC	CASSPLSGTGSYEQYF
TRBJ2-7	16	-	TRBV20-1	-	TGCAGTGCTAGAGATCTCATTGGGACCCCTTTCTACGAGCAGTACTTC	CSARDLIGTPFYEQYF
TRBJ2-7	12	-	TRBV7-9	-	TGTGCCAGCAGCTTAGAGGTCTACGAGCAGTACTTC	CASSLEVYEQYF
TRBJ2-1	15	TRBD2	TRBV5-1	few	TGCGCCAGCAGCCCCGGACTAGCGGATAGGAATGAGCAGTTCTTC	CASSPGLADRNEQFF
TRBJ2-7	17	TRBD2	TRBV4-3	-	TGCGCCAGCAGCCAAGAAGGCGGGAGGGCCTATGTTGGCGAGCAGTACTTC	CASSQEGGRAYVGEQYF
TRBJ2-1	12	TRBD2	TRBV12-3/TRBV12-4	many	TGTGCCAGCACCTCCGGGACTAGAGCGCCGTTCTTC	CASTSGTRAPFF
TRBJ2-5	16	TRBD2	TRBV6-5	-	TGTGCCAGCAGTTACGACCAGCGGGGGGCCCAAGAGACCCAGTACTTC	CASSYDQRGAQETQYF
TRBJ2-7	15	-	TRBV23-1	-	TGCGCCAGCAGTCAATCGATACAGGAGTCCTACGAGCAGTACTTC	CASSQSIQESYEQYF
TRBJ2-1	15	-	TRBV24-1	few	TGTGCCACCAGGAGAGCGGGCAGCTCCTACAATGAGCAGTTCTTC	CATRRAGSSYNEQFF